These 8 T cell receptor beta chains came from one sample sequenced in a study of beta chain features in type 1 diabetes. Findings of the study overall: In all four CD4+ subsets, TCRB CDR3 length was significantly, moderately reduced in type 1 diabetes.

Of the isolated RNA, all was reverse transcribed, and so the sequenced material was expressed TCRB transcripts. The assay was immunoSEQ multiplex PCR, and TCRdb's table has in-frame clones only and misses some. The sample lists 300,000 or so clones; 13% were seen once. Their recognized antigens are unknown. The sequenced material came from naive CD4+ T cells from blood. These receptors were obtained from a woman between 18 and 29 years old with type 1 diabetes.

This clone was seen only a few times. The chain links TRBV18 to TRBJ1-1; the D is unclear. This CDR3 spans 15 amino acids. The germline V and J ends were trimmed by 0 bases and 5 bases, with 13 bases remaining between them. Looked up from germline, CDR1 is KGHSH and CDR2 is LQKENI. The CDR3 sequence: CASSPPGPRRTEAFF. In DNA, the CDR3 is TGTGCCAGCTCACCACCCGGACCAAGGAGGACTGAAGCTTTCTTT.

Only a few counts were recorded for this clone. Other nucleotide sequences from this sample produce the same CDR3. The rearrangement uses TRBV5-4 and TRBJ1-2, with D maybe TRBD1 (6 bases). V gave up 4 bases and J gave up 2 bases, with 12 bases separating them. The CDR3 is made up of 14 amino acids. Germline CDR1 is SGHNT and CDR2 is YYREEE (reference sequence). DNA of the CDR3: TGTGCCAGCAGCCTAGACAGGCTCAACTATGGCTACACCTTC. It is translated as CASSLDRLNYGYTF.

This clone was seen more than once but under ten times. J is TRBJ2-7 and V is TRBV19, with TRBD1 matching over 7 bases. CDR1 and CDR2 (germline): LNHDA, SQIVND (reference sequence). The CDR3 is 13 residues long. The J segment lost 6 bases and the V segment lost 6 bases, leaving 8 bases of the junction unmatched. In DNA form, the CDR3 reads TGTGCCAGTAGCCCGTTAGGGGGCGGCGAGCAGTACGTC. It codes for CASSPLGGGEQYV.

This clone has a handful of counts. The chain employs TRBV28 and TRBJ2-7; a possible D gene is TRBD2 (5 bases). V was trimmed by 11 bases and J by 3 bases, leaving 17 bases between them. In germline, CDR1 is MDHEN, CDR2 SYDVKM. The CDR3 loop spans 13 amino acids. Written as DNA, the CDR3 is TGTGCCCACAGCGGCCCCCCACTCTACGAGCAGTACTTC. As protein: CAHSGPPLYEQYF. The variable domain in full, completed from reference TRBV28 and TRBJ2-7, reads DVKVTQSSRYLVKRTGEKVFLECVQDMDHENMFWYRQDPGLGLRLIYFSYDVKMKEKGDIPEGYSVSREKKERFSLILESASTNQTSMYLCAHSGPPLYEQYFGPGTRLTVT.

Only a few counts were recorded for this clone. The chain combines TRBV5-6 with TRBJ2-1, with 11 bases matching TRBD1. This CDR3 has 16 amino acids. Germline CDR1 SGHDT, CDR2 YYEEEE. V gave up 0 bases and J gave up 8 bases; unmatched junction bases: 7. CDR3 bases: TGTGCCAGCAGCTTGGTTGGGACAGGGGGTATCGATGAGCAGTTCTTC. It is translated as CASSLVGTGGIDEQFF.

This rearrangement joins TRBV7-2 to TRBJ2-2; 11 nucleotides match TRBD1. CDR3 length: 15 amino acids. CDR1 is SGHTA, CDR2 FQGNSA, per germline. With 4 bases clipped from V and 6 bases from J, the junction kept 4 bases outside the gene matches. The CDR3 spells CASSSVGQGAGELFF. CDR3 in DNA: TGTGCCAGCAGCTCTGTGGGACAGGGGGCCGGGGAGCTGTTTTTT.

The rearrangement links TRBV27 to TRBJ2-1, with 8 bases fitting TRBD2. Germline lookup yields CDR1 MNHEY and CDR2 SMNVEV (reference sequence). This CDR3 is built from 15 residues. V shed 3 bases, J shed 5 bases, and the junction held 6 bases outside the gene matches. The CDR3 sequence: CASSLLGLGDNEQFF. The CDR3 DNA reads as TGTGCCAGCAGTTTGCTGGGACTAGGGGACAATGAGCAGTTCTTC.

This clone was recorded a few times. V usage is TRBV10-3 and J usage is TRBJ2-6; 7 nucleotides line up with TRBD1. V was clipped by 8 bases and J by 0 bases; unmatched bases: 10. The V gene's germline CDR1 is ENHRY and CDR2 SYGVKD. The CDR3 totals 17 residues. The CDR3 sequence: CAIGETGSNSGANVLTF. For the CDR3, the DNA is TGTGCCATCGGAGAGACAGGGTCTAACTCTGGGGCCAACGTCCTGACTTTC.